This paragraph covers one TCR beta chain sequence. The antigen remains unidentified. The sample belongs to a study of cytomegalovirus exposure and HLA in healthy donors. Study background: Among the 300 to 500 genotyped donors, 81% were placed in the Caucasian-associated ancestry cluster.

Amplification used 60 Vbeta primers and 13 Jbeta primers. Per the original methods: Unique TCR beta chains numbered 80 million to 95 million in a later analysis, with roughly 9.9 million shared. Clones were read by immunoSEQ multiplex PCR, and TCRdb kept only the in-frame ones, dropping some. V and J calls and clone size follow that table, whereas D and trimming were derived from the DNA. The table has roughly 150,000 clones, approximately 83% seen once. Study results and limitations: The authors later linked a missense DCLRE1C variant to TCR beta V- and J-gene trimming. Highly shared sequence variants in one cluster were likely a sequencing artifact.

The TCR sequence derives from a male donor in good health and CMV-seronegative. The sequencing input was PBMCs.

DNA for the CDR3: TGTGCCAGTAGTAGAGGGACAGTCTTCTATGGCTACACCTTC. The encoded protein is CASSRGTVFYGYTF. V is TRBV19 and J is TRBJ1-2, with 7 bases lining up with TRBD1. Germline assignment: CDR1 LNHDA and CDR2 SQIVND (reference sequence). V was clipped by 4 bases and J by 4 bases; unmatched bases: 6. The CDR3 runs 14 residues.